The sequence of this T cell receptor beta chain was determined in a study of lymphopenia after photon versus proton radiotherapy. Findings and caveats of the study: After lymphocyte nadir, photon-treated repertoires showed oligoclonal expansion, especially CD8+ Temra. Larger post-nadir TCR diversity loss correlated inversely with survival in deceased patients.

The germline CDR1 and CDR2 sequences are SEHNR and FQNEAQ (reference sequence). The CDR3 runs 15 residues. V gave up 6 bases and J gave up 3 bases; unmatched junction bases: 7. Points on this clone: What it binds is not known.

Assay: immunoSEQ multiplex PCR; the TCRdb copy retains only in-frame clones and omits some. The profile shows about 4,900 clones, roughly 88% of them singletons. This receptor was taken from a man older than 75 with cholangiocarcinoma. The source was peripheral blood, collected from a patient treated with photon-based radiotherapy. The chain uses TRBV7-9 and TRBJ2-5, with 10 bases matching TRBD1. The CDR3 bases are TGTGCCAGCAGTCATCCGGGACAGGGGAAAGAGACCCAGTACTTC. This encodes CASSHPGQGKETQYF.